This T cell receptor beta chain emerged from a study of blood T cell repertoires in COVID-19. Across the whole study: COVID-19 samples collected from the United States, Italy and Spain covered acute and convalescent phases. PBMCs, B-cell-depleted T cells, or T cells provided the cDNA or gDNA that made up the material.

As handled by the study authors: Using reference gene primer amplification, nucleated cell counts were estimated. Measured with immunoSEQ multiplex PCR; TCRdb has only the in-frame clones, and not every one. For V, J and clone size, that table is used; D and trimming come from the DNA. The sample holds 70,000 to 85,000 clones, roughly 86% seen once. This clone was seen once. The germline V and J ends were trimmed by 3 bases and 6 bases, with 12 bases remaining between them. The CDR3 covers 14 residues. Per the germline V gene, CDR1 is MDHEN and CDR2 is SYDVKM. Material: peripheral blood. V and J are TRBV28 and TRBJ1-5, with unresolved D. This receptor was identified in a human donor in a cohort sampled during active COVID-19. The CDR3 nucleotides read TGTGCCAGCAGTTTGAGGGAGATCAGTCAGCCCCAGCATTTT. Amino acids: CASSLREISQPQHF.